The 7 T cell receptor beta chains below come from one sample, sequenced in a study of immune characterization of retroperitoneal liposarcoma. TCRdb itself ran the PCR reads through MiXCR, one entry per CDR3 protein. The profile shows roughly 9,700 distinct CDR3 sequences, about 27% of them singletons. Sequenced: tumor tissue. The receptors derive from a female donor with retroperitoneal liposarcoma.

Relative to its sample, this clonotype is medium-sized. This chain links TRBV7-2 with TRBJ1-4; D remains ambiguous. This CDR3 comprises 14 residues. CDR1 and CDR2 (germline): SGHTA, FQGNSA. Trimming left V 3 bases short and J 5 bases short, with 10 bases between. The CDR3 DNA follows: TGTGCCAGCAGCTTGGACCGCTCAAATGAAAAACTGTTTTTT. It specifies CASSLDRSNEKLFF.

Here the CDR3 reads CASSEEGAISPNYGYTF. In DNA form, the CDR3 reads TGTGCCAGCAGTGAAGAGGGGGCTATCTCCCCTAACTATGGCTACACCTTC. The chain is built from TRBV6-1 and TRBJ1-2; TRBD1 agrees at 7 bases. This CDR3 has 17 amino acids. Trimming removed 1 base from V and 0 bases from J; junction bases left unmatched: 8. Germline V gene data show CDR1 as MNHNS and CDR2 as SASEGT.

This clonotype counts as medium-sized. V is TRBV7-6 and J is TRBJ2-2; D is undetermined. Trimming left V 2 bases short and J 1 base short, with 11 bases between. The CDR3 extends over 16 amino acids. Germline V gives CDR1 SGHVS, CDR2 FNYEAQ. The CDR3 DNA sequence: TGTGCCAGCAGCTTACAGGTGGGGAAGAACACCGGGGAGCTGTTTTTT. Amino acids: CASSLQVGKNTGELFF.

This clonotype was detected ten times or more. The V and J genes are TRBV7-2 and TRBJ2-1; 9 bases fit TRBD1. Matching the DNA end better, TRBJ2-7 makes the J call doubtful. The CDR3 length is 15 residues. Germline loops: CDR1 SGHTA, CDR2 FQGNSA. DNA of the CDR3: TGTGCCAGCAGCTTAGCCGGGACAGGGATTTACGAGCAGTACTTC. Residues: CASSLAGTGIYEQYF.

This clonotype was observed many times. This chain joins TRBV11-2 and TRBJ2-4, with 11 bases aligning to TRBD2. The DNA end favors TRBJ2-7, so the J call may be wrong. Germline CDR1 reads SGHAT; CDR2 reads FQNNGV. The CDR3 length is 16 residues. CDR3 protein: CASSPKSSGRAREQYF. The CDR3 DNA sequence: TGTGCCAGCAGCCCTAAGAGTAGCGGGAGGGCCCGCGAGCAGTACTTC.

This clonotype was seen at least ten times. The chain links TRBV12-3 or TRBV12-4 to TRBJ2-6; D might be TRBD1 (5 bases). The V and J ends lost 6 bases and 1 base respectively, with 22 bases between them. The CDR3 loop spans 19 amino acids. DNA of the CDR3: TGTGCCAGCAGAGCCCTCCCTGGGGCGTTTCGATCTGGGGCCAACGTCCTGACTTTC. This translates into CASRALPGAFRSGANVLTF.

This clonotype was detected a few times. DNA for the CDR3: TGTGCCAGCAGTTACCGGGACACCTACTACGAGCAGTACTTC. It specifies CASSYRDTYYEQYF. The chain has TRBV6-1 and TRBJ2-7; D is perhaps TRBD1 (6 bases). Germline V gene sequence: CDR1 MNHNS, CDR2 SASEGT. The length of the CDR3 is 14 residues. V dropped 5 bases and J dropped 3 bases, with 14 bases sitting between them.